The rows below give T cell receptor beta chains drawn from one sample of a study of cytomegalovirus exposure and HLA in healthy donors. The method was immunoSEQ multiplex PCR; TCRdb's version includes in-frame clones alone and lacks a portion of them. The sample has 210,000 or so clones, just under 80% seen once; the top ten hold about 0.47%. Sequencing was carried out using PBMCs. The receptors originated from a boy aged 5-17 years in good health and CMV-seronegative. Both conserved end residues are part of each CDR3. Fields, in order: J gene, D gene, V gene, clone size, CDR3 DNA, CDR3 protein. D genes are given only for firm matches. Clone size is shown for a subset of rows, as once, few, many or a class of expanded clone.

J gene: TRBJ2-2
D gene: TRBD2
V gene: TRBV27
clone size: -
CDR3 DNA: TGTGCCAGCAGTCCGCTAGCGGGAGTCGGGACCGGGGAGCTGTTTTTT
CDR3 protein: CASSPLAGVGTGELFF

J gene: TRBJ1-2
D gene: TRBD1
V gene: TRBV6-1
clone size: once
CDR3 DNA: TGTGCCAGCGGGACAGGGGTTATCTATGGCTACACCTTC
CDR3 protein: CASGTGVIYGYTF

J gene: TRBJ1-6
D gene: TRBD1
V gene: TRBV2
clone size: -
CDR3 DNA: TGTGCCAGCAGCCCAGGGGGCTACTATAATTCACCCCTCCACTTT
CDR3 protein: CASSPGGYYNSPLHF

J gene: TRBJ2-5
D gene: -
V gene: TRBV30
clone size: -
CDR3 DNA: TGTGCCGTCGGAAAAGGGGGGGGCTGGGAGACCCAGTACTTC
CDR3 protein: CAVGKGGGWETQYF

J gene: TRBJ1-2
D gene: TRBD1
V gene: TRBV25-1
clone size: -
CDR3 DNA: TGTGCCAGCAGTGGGTATTCCGGGACAGGGGGTCGAGGCTACACCTTC
CDR3 protein: CASSGYSGTGGRGYTF

J gene: TRBJ1-5
D gene: TRBD1
V gene: TRBV10-2
clone size: -
CDR3 DNA: TGCGCCAGCAGGGGACAGGGGAGGCAGCCCCAGCATTTT
CDR3 protein: CASRGQGRQPQHF

J gene: TRBJ1-1
D gene: -
V gene: TRBV5-4
clone size: -
CDR3 DNA: TGTGCCAGCAGCTTGATAGGGGGGAACACTGAAGCTTTCTTT
CDR3 protein: CASSLIGGNTEAFF

J gene: TRBJ2-5
D gene: TRBD2
V gene: TRBV7-6
clone size: -
CDR3 DNA: TGTGCCAGCAGCTCGAGGGAGGGGAAGGACGCAGAGACCCAGTACTTC
CDR3 protein: CASSSREGKDAETQYF

J gene: TRBJ2-5
D gene: TRBD2
V gene: TRBV5-1
clone size: -
CDR3 DNA: TGCGCCAGCAGCTTGGTAGCGGGGCCCCCCCAAGAGACCCAGTACTTC
CDR3 protein: CASSLVAGPPQETQYF

J gene: TRBJ2-7
D gene: TRBD2
V gene: TRBV27
clone size: -
CDR3 DNA: TGTGCCAGCAGTTTTCGGGGGGTGAGAGAGCAGTACTTC
CDR3 protein: CASSFRGVREQYF

J gene: TRBJ2-1
D gene: -
V gene: TRBV11-3
clone size: -
CDR3 DNA: TGTGCCAGCAGCTTAGGAGGGTACAATGAGCAGTTCTTC
CDR3 protein: CASSLGGYNEQFF

J gene: TRBJ2-7
D gene: -
V gene: TRBV2
clone size: -
CDR3 DNA: TGTGCCAGCAGACCCGGACAGTCCTACGAGCAGTACTTC
CDR3 protein: CASRPGQSYEQYF

J gene: TRBJ2-7
D gene: TRBD1
V gene: TRBV6-1
clone size: once
CDR3 DNA: TGTGCCAGCAGTGATGGGACAGCAAACCACTTC
CDR3 protein: CASSDGTANHF

J gene: TRBJ2-4
D gene: -
V gene: TRBV30
clone size: -
CDR3 DNA: TGTGCCTGGACACAGGGCGACGGCATTCAGTACTTC
CDR3 protein: CAWTQGDGIQYF

J gene: TRBJ1-2
D gene: -
V gene: TRBV7-8
clone size: -
CDR3 DNA: TGTGCCAGCAGCTTAGGGACAGAGCCTAAGACCCCAAACACCTTC
CDR3 protein: CASSLGTEPKTPNTF

J gene: TRBJ1-1
D gene: TRBD1
V gene: TRBV6-1
clone size: -
CDR3 DNA: TGTGCCAGCAGGGACAGGGCCATAAACACTGAAGCTTTCTTT
CDR3 protein: CASRDRAINTEAFF

J gene: TRBJ1-2
D gene: TRBD1
V gene: TRBV10-3
clone size: -
CDR3 DNA: TGTGCCATCAGTGAAGGGACAGATTATGGCTACACCTTC
CDR3 protein: CAISEGTDYGYTF

J gene: TRBJ2-6
D gene: TRBD1
V gene: TRBV10-3
clone size: -
CDR3 DNA: TGTGCCATCAGAGCCGTCCGGGACAGCGTCTCTGGGGCCAACGTCCTGACTTTC
CDR3 protein: CAIRAVRDSVSGANVLTF

J gene: TRBJ2-1
D gene: TRBD2
V gene: TRBV7-3
clone size: few
CDR3 DNA: TGTGCCAGCAGCACCCTAGCGGGGGGGCTGAATGAGCAGTTCTTC
CDR3 protein: CASSTLAGGLNEQFF

J gene: TRBJ2-7
D gene: -
V gene: TRBV30
clone size: -
CDR3 DNA: TGTGCCTGGAGTGTTGCAGGGACAGAGCAGTACTTC
CDR3 protein: CAWSVAGTEQYF

J gene: TRBJ1-1
D gene: -
V gene: TRBV9
clone size: -
CDR3 DNA: TGTGCCAGCAGCCCCAAACTCCTTAGGGGCACTGAAGCTTTCTTT
CDR3 protein: CASSPKLLRGTEAFF

J gene: TRBJ1-1
D gene: TRBD1
V gene: TRBV7-9
clone size: -
CDR3 DNA: TGTGCCAGCAGCTTAGTGGGGGACAGCTACACTGAAGCTTTCTTT
CDR3 protein: CASSLVGDSYTEAFF

J gene: TRBJ1-4
D gene: TRBD1
V gene: TRBV6-5
clone size: -
CDR3 DNA: TGTGCCAGCAGTTACGGCACCGGGACAGGGGCTGGGAAACTGTTTTTT
CDR3 protein: CASSYGTGTGAGKLFF

J gene: TRBJ2-3
D gene: TRBD2
V gene: TRBV29-1
clone size: -
CDR3 DNA: TGCAGCGTGGCCTTGGGTAGCGGGGGGCCAGATACGCAGTATTTT
CDR3 protein: CSVALGSGGPDTQYF

J gene: TRBJ2-2
D gene: TRBD1
V gene: TRBV29-1
clone size: -
CDR3 DNA: TGCAGCGTTGAAGATCAATGGACAGGGGGGTTCGGGGAGCTGTTTTTT
CDR3 protein: CSVEDQWTGGFGELFF

J gene: TRBJ2-6
D gene: -
V gene: TRBV6-5
clone size: -
CDR3 DNA: TGTGCCAGCAGGGGGGCTCCCGGGGCCAACGTCCTGACTTTC
CDR3 protein: CASRGAPGANVLTF

J gene: TRBJ1-1
D gene: -
V gene: TRBV7-9
clone size: -
CDR3 DNA: TGTGCCAGCAGCATGGCGGCCCGGAACACTGAAGCTTTCTTT
CDR3 protein: CASSMAARNTEAFF

J gene: TRBJ2-2
D gene: TRBD1
V gene: TRBV11-2
clone size: few
CDR3 DNA: TGTGCCAGCAGCTTGACAGGGGGAAAGGCCGGGGAGCTGTTTTTT
CDR3 protein: CASSLTGGKAGELFF